This passage covers 15 T cell receptor beta chains from one sample sequenced in a study of identical twins. From the 5' RACE reads, TCRdb called clonotypes with MiXCR, one entry per CDR3 protein. The sample has some 330,000 distinct CDR3 sequences, 9% seen once. The sample taken for sequencing was naive T cells sorted from blood. The receptor source for this set is a woman in her 50s in good health.

The chain links TRBV13 to TRBJ2-2; D is ambiguous. Per germline, CDR1 PRHDT and CDR2 FYEKMQ (reference sequence). Trimming removed 5 bases at V and 2 bases at J, with 9 bases between. This CDR3 has 14 residues. The CDR3 DNA sequence: TGTGCCAGCAGCCTCACCCTTAACACCGGGGAGCTGTTTTTT. Translated, it gives CASSLTLNTGELFF.

The chain is built from TRBV27 and TRBJ2-1; 8 nucleotides match TRBD2. V shed 1 base, J shed 6 bases, and the junction held 2 bases outside the gene matches. The CDR3 extends over 14 amino acids. Germline-derived CDR1 and CDR2 are MNHEY and SMNVEV (reference sequence). CDR3 DNA sequence: TGTGCCAGCAGTTTATGGACTAGCAGCAATGAGCAGTTCTTC. Translated, it gives CASSLWTSSNEQFF.

This clonotype was counted ten times or more. This sequence joins TRBV29-1 and TRBJ1-1; no reliable D call. From germline, CDR1 is SQVTM and CDR2 ANQGSEA. The CDR3 runs to 11 residues. Trimming cost V 5 bases and J 0 bases, with 4 bases left between them. CDR3 residues: CSVRVNTEAFF. The CDR3 nucleotides are TGCAGCGTTAGGGTGAACACTGAAGCTTTCTTT.

This clonotype occurred a few times. The chain couples TRBV12-3 or TRBV12-4 to TRBJ1-5, with D possibly matching TRBD1 (6 bases). The CDR3 spans 13 residues. V dropped 9 bases and J dropped 5 bases, with 14 bases sitting between them. The CDR3 coding sequence is TGTGCCAGTTCCGACAGGTCGGATCAGCCCCAGCATTTT. It yields the protein CASSDRSDQPQHF.

This clonotype occurred a few times. The V and J genes are TRBV15 and TRBJ2-2, with TRBD1 as a possible D gene (5 bases). CDR3 size: 17 residues. The germline V and J ends were trimmed by 0 bases and 2 bases, with 13 bases remaining between them. Germline CDR1 and CDR2: LNHNV and YYDKDF (reference sequence). The CDR3 nucleotides read TGTGCCACCAGCAGAGATCCCGGCAGGGTAAACACCGGGGAGCTGTTTTTT. Amino acids: CATSRDPGRVNTGELFF.

This clonotype was detected many times. The chain has TRBV6-6 and TRBJ2-1, with 7 bases aligning to TRBD2. CDR1 and CDR2 (germline): MNHNY, SVGAGI (reference sequence). CDR3 length equals 14 residues. V was clipped by 10 bases and J by 0 bases; unmatched bases: 6. The CDR3 sequence is CATRRELSYNEQFF. CDR3 nucleotide sequence: TGTGCCACAAGGCGGGAGCTCTCCTACAATGAGCAGTTCTTC.

The CDR3 loop is CASSLDLSPFF. CDR3 nucleotides: TGTGCCAGCAGCTTGGACTTAAGTCCGTTCTTC. The chain combines TRBV5-5 with TRBJ2-1; D gene uncertain. V was trimmed by 0 bases and J by 15 bases, leaving 10 bases between them. This CDR3 contains 11 residues. The germline V gene has CDR1 SGHKS and CDR2 YYEKEE (reference sequence).

The chain joins TRBV12-3 or TRBV12-4 to TRBJ1-1, with TRBD1 identical over 8 bases. Unmatched junction bases numbered 14, after V lost 8 bases and J lost 3 bases. The CDR3 length is 16 residues. The CDR3 DNA reads TGTGCCAGCCGAACAAGTCCAGGGGGCGGGGACACTGAAGCTTTCTTT. Protein: CASRTSPGGGDTEAFF.

The sample holds a few counts of this clonotype. This rearrangement joins TRBV3-1 to TRBJ1-6; D ambiguous. Germline V gene data show CDR1 as LGHDT and CDR2 as YNNKEL (reference sequence). This CDR3 region has 13 residues. V was pared by 6 bases and J by 5 bases, with 8 bases between. The CDR3 coding sequence is TGTGCCAGCAGGGGAGTAGATAATTCACCCCTCCACTTT. It specifies CASRGVDNSPLHF. Full variable domain (remainder filled in from reference TRBV3-1 and TRBJ1-6): DTAVSQTPKYLVTQMGNDKSIKCEQNLGHDTMYWYKQDSKKFLKIMFSYNNKELIINETVPNRFSPKSPDKAHLNLHINSLELGDSAVYFCASRGVDNSPLHFGNGTRLTVT.

The chain uses TRBV9 and TRBJ2-5, with 13 bases aligning to TRBD2. The germline V gene encodes CDR1 SGDLS and CDR2 YYNGEE. After removal of 4 bases from V and 5 bases from J, the junction contained 8 bases not matched to a gene. The CDR3 totals 16 residues. CDR3 in amino acids: CASSPGTSGAGETQYF. The CDR3 coding sequence is TGTGCCAGCAGCCCAGGGACTAGCGGGGCGGGGGAGACCCAGTACTTC.

The genes are TRBV19 and TRBJ2-1; D ambiguous. The CDR3 is 14 residues long. V was trimmed by 7 bases and J by 0 bases, leaving 10 bases between them. The germline V gene encodes CDR1 LNHDA and CDR2 SQIVND (reference sequence). CDR3: CASNADISYNEQFF. In nucleotides, the CDR3 is TGTGCCAGTAACGCAGATATCTCCTACAATGAGCAGTTCTTC.

V is TRBV29-1 and J is TRBJ1-2; no clear D gene. This CDR3 region has 12 residues. Trimming removed 4 bases from V and 0 bases from J, with 6 bases in between. The V gene's germline CDR1 is SQVTM and CDR2 ANQGSEA. The CDR3 region is CSVGETNYGYTF. For the CDR3, the DNA is TGCAGCGTTGGGGAGACTAACTATGGCTACACCTTC.

The chain has TRBV20-1 and TRBJ2-7; TRBD2 might be the D (6 bases). V dropped 6 bases and J dropped 2 bases, with 14 bases sitting between them. This CDR3 contains 13 residues. In germline, CDR1 is DFQATT, CDR2 SNEGSKA (reference sequence). The CDR3 DNA is TGCAGTGCCCATAGCGGAGGAGCCTACGAGCAGTACTTC. Protein sequence: CSAHSGGAYEQYF.

The chain has TRBV20-1 and TRBJ2-5; 10 bases fit TRBD1. CDR1 is DFQATT, CDR2 SNEGSKA, per germline (reference sequence). This CDR3 spans 15 amino acids. After removal of 3 bases from V and 5 bases from J, the junction contained 9 bases not matched to a gene. The CDR3 region has the DNA TGCAGTGCTAGGGGGGACAGGGGACTAGGGGAGACCCAGTACTTC. Its protein is CSARGDRGLGETQYF.

This clonotype was picked up many times. The rearrangement links TRBV19 to TRBJ2-2; TRBD2 might be the D (5 bases). Trimming took off 4 bases at V and 5 bases at J, with 8 bases between the two ends. The CDR3 has 13 amino acids. Germline V CDR1 and CDR2: LNHDA, SQIVND (reference sequence). The CDR3 protein is CASSTTRTGELFF. The CDR3 DNA follows: TGTGCCAGTAGTACCACTAGAACCGGGGAGCTGTTTTTT.